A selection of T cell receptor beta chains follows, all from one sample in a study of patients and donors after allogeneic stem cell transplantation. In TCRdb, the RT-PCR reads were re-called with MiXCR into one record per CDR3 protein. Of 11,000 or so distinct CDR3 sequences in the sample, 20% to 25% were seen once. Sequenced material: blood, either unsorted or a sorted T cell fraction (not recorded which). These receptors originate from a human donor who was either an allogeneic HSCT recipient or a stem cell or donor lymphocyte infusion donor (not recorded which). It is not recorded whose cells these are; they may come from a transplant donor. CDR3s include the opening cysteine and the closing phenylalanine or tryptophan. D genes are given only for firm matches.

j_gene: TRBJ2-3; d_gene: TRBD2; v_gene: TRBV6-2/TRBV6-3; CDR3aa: CASSRGLAGSDTQYF
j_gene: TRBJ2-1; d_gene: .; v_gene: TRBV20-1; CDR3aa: CSASTGTYNEQFF
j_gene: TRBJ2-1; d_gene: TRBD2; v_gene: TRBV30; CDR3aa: CAWSVGGSIEQFF
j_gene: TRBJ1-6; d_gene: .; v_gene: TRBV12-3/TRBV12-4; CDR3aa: CASRMAGAHNSPLHF
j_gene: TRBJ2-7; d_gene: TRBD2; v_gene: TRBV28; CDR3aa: CASSLLPELAGGPIYEQYF
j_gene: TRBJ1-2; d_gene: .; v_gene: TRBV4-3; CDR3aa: CASSQVWERGYGYTF
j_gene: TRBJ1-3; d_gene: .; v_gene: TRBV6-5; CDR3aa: CASSGPSPGNTIYF
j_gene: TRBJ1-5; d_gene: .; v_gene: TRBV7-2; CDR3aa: CASSLPDSNQPQHF
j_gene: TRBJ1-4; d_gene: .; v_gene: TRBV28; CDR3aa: CASSLEGLNEKLFF
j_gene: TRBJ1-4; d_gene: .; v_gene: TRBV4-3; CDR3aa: CASSQDVEGWEKLFF
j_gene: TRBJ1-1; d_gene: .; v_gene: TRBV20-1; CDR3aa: CSHDMGVEAFF
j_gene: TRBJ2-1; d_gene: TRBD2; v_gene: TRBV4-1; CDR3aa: CASSQGGSGRIGNEQFF
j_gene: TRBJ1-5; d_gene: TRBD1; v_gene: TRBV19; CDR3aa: CATELQGARGNQPQHF
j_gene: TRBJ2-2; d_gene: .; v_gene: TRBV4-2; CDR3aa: CASSQESRGTGELFF
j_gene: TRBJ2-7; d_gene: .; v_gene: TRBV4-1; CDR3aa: CASSQAGLIYEQYF